This is a list of T cell receptor beta chains from one sample in a study of HIV-infected children after antiretroviral therapy interruption. TCRdb re-called the 3' RACE reads with MiXCR, one entry per CDR3 protein. The sample contains fewer than 45,000 distinct CDR3 sequences, over 6.5% of which appear only once. Sequences were derived from CD45RA+ CD4+ T cells from PBMCs, pooled from several time points, sampled from a donor given antiretroviral therapy, either interrupted or continuous. The receptors originated from a pool of human donors with HIV. Each CDR3 is given with its conserved first and last residue. The D gene is left open where the match is weak. Clone sizes are given selectively: once, few, many, or a class where the clone is expanded.

clone_size d_call j_call v_call cdr3_nt cdr3_aa
many NA TRBJ2-3 TRBV3-1 TGTGCCAGCAGCCAAGGGAGAGCCCGCACAGATACGCAGTATTTT CASSQGRARTDTQYF
NA NA TRBJ1-1 TRBV29-1 TGCAGCGTTAACGACAGACCGAACACTGAAGCTTTCTTT CSVNDRPNTEAFF
many NA TRBJ1-5 TRBV24-1 TGTGCCACCAGTGATTCCCATCAGCCCCAGCATTTT CATSDSHQPQHF
NA TRBD1 TRBJ1-2 TRBV12-3/TRBV12-4 TGTGCCAGCAGCCGGAGACAGGGTGGTGGCTACACCTTC CASSRRQGGGYTF
many TRBD1 TRBJ2-7 TRBV23-1 TGCGCCAGCAGTCAATCGGGACAGTCCGTGGACGAGCAGTACTTC CASSQSGQSVDEQYF
few NA TRBJ2-3 TRBV3-1 TGTGCCAGCAGCCAAGACGGTACGCAGTATTTT CASSQDGTQYF
NA TRBD2 TRBJ2-5 TRBV12-5 TGTGCTAGTGGTTTGGTACACGGACTAGCGGGAGAGGTCGAGACCCAGTACTTC CASGLVHGLAGEVETQYF
many TRBD1 TRBJ2-1 TRBV7-3 TGTGCCAGCAGCCCAGGACAGGGAATCTACAATGAGCAGTTCTTC CASSPGQGIYNEQFF
many TRBD1 TRBJ2-7 TRBV11-2 TGTGCCAGCAGCTTTCGACAGGGAGCCTACGAGCAGTACTTC CASSFRQGAYEQYF
NA TRBD1 TRBJ2-3 TRBV5-6 TGTGCCAGCAGCTTGTGGGGAAGGGGGCGCCTAACAGATACGCAGTATTTT CASSLWGRGRLTDTQYF
many NA TRBJ2-5 TRBV13 TGTGCCAGCTCTCGACAAAACCAAGACACCCAGTACTTT CASSRQNQDTQYF
NA NA TRBJ2-5 TRBV21-1 TGTGCCAGCAGCAAGGGGGTTACTAACCAAGAGACCCAGTACTTC CASSKGVTNQETQYF
many NA TRBJ1-5 TRBV12-3/TRBV12-4 TGTGCCAGCAGCCAAAACCCGGGGGGGCAAAATCAGCCCCAGCATTTT CASSQNPGGQNQPQHF
NA TRBD1 TRBJ1-4 TRBV18 TGTGCCAGCTCACCGAAACAGGGGCCCCCAACTAATGAAAAACTGTTTTTT CASSPKQGPPTNEKLFF
many NA TRBJ1-2 TRBV7-2 TGTGCCAGCAGCTTAATGGGACTAGGTGGCTACACCTTC CASSLMGLGGYTF
many NA TRBJ2-3 TRBV12-3/TRBV12-4 TGTGCCAGCAGATTTGGGTCAGATACGCAGTATTTT CASRFGSDTQYF
many TRBD2 TRBJ2-7 TRBV3-1 TGTGCCAGCAGCCAAGATAGCGGGGGACCCTACGAGCAGTACTTC CASSQDSGGPYEQYF
many NA TRBJ2-1 TRBV7-9 TGTGCCAGCAGCTTAGAGACGTGGGGGGTAAACTACAATGAGCAGTTCTTC CASSLETWGVNYNEQFF
NA NA TRBJ2-7 TRBV28 TGTGCCAGCAGTCCCACCCCGACGGAAAAGCAGTACTTC CASSPTPTEKQYF
once NA TRBJ2-3 TRBV24-1 TGTGCCACCAGTGATTCGCATCTACATACCGATACGCAGTATTTT CATSDSHLHTDTQYF
many NA TRBJ2-2 TRBV5-4 TGTGCCAGCAGCTTGGGCGGGATCACCGGGGAGCTGTTTTTT CASSLGGITGELFF
many TRBD1 TRBJ2-7 TRBV4-1 TGCGCCAGCAGCCCGGACAGGGGGTTGACTGTCTCCTACGAGCAGTACTTC CASSPDRGLTVSYEQYF
many NA TRBJ2-3 TRBV4-1 TGCGCCAGCAGCCAAGAGGTTGGGGGAAAGAGCACAGATACGCAGTATTTT CASSQEVGGKSTDTQYF
many NA TRBJ1-1 TRBV3-1 TGTGCCAGCAGCCGAAAGGCCAGGGCTAAGAACACTGAAGCTTTCTTT CASSRKARAKNTEAFF
many TRBD2 TRBJ2-1 TRBV12-3/TRBV12-4 TGTGCCAGCAGTTTAACAGCGGGAGCCTACAATGAGCAGTTCTTC CASSLTAGAYNEQFF